This TCR beta chain was identified in a study of cytomegalovirus exposure and HLA in healthy donors. Study outcomes and limitations: A later analysis found that most CMV-associated TCR beta chains appeared HLA-restricted. A prior analysis recorded that most TCR beta V segments were productive about 87% or about 30% of the time.

PCR was performed using 60 Vbeta and 13 Jbeta primers. TCRdb's copy holds only in-frame clones and misses some; the assay was immunoSEQ multiplex PCR. Altogether roughly 190,000 clones are present, about four fifths being singletons, with the ten largest covering more than 1.5%. Germline V lookup: CDR1 SNHLY, CDR2 FYNNEI. Trimming took 11 bases from V and 3 from J; bases not matched to a gene: 6. The CDR3 is 13 residues long. On this clone: Its antigen is as yet unknown.

This clonotype was sampled from a woman in her forties or fifties in good health and CMV-seronegative. The chain has TRBV2 and TRBJ2-7; 11 nucleotides agree with TRBD2. Source material: PBMCs. CDR3 nucleotide sequence: TGTGCCTCGACTAGCGGGACGTTCTACGAGCAGTACTTC. It codes for CASTSGTFYEQYF.